The 25 T cell receptor beta chains reported below all come from one sample, sequenced in a study of CD8 T cells in Susac syndrome. An amount of RNA that ranged from roughly 0.5 to 1 ug was reverse transcribed with random hexamers. TCRdb reprocessed the immunoSEQ multiplex PCR reads with MiXCR, giving one entry per CDR3 protein. Among approximately 71,000 distinct CDR3 sequences listed, nearly 96% were seen once. Sequencing input: CD4+ T cells from PBMCs. The origin of the receptors is a human donor with multiple sclerosis.

The chain couples TRBV6-2 or TRBV6-3 to TRBJ2-1; D gene uncertain. The CDR3 is 11 amino acids. V lost 5 bases and J 9 bases, leaving 8 bases between the germline ends. Germline V gene sequence: CDR1 MNHEY, CDR2 SVGEGT. The CDR3 coding sequence is TGTGCCAGCAGTGATCGTCCTGAGCAGTTCTTC. Residues: CASSDRPEQFF.

This clonotype was picked up one time. The chain couples TRBV25-1 to TRBJ1-2; tentative D call: TRBD1 (5 bases). The germline CDR1 and CDR2 sequences are MGHDK and SYGVNS. The CDR3 length is 12 residues. The V and J ends lost 5 bases and 8 bases respectively, with 12 bases between them. The CDR3 protein is CASSPGERGYTF. DNA of the CDR3: TGTGCCAGCAGTCCGGGGGAGAGGGGCTACACCTTC.

The chain couples TRBV27 to TRBJ1-1; D is unresolved. Trimming pared 7 bases from V and 4 bases from J, leaving 13 bases between. The CDR3 loop spans 13 amino acids. Looked up from germline, CDR1 is MNHEY and CDR2 is SMNVEV (reference sequence). CDR3 residues: CASIPWEGTEAFF. The CDR3 DNA follows: TGTGCCAGCATCCCATGGGAGGGCACTGAAGCTTTCTTT.

The chain couples TRBV5-1 to TRBJ1-6; a possible D gene is TRBD1 (6 bases). The CDR3 loop spans 15 amino acids. Germline V gene sequence: CDR1 SGHRS, CDR2 YFSETQ. Trimming took off 0 bases at V and 10 bases at J, with 14 bases between the two ends. DNA of the CDR3: TGCGCCAGCAGCTTGGCGACGGGGGCCAACTCACCCCTCCACTTT. Translating it yields CASSLATGANSPLHF.

The rearrangement joins TRBV28 to TRBJ1-4; 7 bases line up with TRBD1. Germline lookup yields CDR1 MDHEN and CDR2 SYDVKM. The CDR3 length is 15 residues. With V trimmed by 6 bases and J by 1 base, 5 bases remained unmatched. The CDR3 spells CASSPTGETNEKLFF. Written as DNA, the CDR3 is TGTGCCAGCAGCCCTACAGGGGAAACTAATGAAAAACTGTTTTTT.

The chain recombines TRBV3-1 with TRBJ2-7, with 12 bases matching TRBD2. Losses at the gene ends were 1 base for V and 0 bases for J; bases not matched to a gene: 4. The CDR3 extends over 17 amino acids. Per germline, CDR1 LGHDT and CDR2 YNNKEL (reference sequence). This CDR3 reads CASSQGTSGVHSYEQYF. CDR3 nucleotides: TGTGCCAGCAGCCAAGGGACTAGCGGGGTTCACTCCTACGAGCAGTACTTC.

CDR3 DNA sequence: TGCGCCAGCAGCCAAGATTCCACTGGGTACTATGGCTACACCTTC. It encodes CASSQDSTGYYGYTF. This chain joins TRBV4-1 and TRBJ1-2; no definite D call. The CDR3 length is 15 residues. V lost 0 bases and J lost 3, with 11 bases in between. Per germline, CDR1 MGHRA and CDR2 YSYEKL.

The V and J genes are TRBV24-1 and TRBJ2-5, with TRBD2 as a possible D gene (6 bases). There are 13 residues in the CDR3. Germline CDR1 is KGHDR and CDR2 is SFDVKD. V lost 9 bases, J lost 5 bases, and 15 bases lay in between. The CDR3 nucleotides read TGTGCCACCGGAGGGCCCAGCCCGGAGACCCAGTACTTC. Protein: CATGGPSPETQYF.

The chain links TRBV3-1 to TRBJ2-5; no reliable D call. This CDR3 spans 17 amino acids. Germline CDR1 and CDR2: LGHDT and YNNKEL (reference sequence). Trimming left V 2 bases short and J 0 bases short, with 16 bases between. CDR3 nucleotide sequence: TGTGCCAGCAGCCAATTTCTATTCCGAGACGACCAAGAGACCCAGTACTTC. It translates to CASSQFLFRDDQETQYF.

The chain carries TRBV5-1 and TRBJ2-6, with TRBD1 identical over 10 bases. V gave up 6 bases and J gave up 4 bases; unmatched junction bases: 10. CDR3 size: 17 residues. Looked up from germline, CDR1 is SGHRS and CDR2 is YFSETQ. The CDR3 here is CASNAGTGDSGANVLTF. Written as DNA, the CDR3 is TGCGCCAGCAATGCCGGGACAGGGGACTCCGGGGCCAACGTCCTGACTTTC.

CDR3 sequence (DNA): TGTGCCAGCAGTGAAACGGGGATAACCCTCAATCAGCCCCAGCATTTT. Residues: CASSETGITLNQPQHF. This sequence joins TRBV2 and TRBJ1-5; D gene unclear. The CDR3 is made up of 16 amino acids. Germline V gives CDR1 SNHLY, CDR2 FYNNEI. V gave up 2 bases and J gave up 3 bases, with 14 bases separating them.

The V gene is TRBV30, the J gene TRBJ2-3; D tentatively reads TRBD1 or TRBD2 (5 bases each). V lost 1 base and J 4 bases, leaving 9 bases between the germline ends. From germline, CDR1 is GTSNPN and CDR2 SVGIG (reference sequence). The CDR3 extends over 13 amino acids. CDR3 amino acids: CAWSAGTADTQYF. CDR3 nucleotide sequence: TGTGCCTGGAGTGCGGGGACCGCAGATACGCAGTATTTT.

The rearrangement uses TRBV3-1 and TRBJ1-1, with D uncertain. The length of the CDR3 is 13 residues. CDR1 and CDR2 from the germline V gene are LGHDT and YNNKEL (reference sequence). V lost 5 bases and J 3 bases, leaving 10 bases between the germline ends. The CDR3 here is CASSAQEDTEAFF. The DNA of the CDR3 is TGTGCCAGCAGCGCGCAAGAAGACACTGAAGCTTTCTTT.

The chain joins TRBV6-5 to TRBJ2-6; D possibly uses TRBD1 or TRBD2 (5 bases each). CDR3 size: 15 residues. Germline CDR1 reads MNHEY; CDR2 reads SVGAGI. V lost 3 bases and J lost 2, with 8 bases in between. CDR3 sequence reads: CASSYRGAGANVLTF. In DNA, the CDR3 is TGTGCCAGCAGTTATCGAGGGGCTGGGGCCAACGTCCTGACTTTC.

J is TRBJ2-2 and V is TRBV30; D is uncertain. V was clipped by 0 bases and J by 0 bases, with 5 bases between them. CDR1 GTSNPN and CDR2 SVGIG come from the germline V gene (reference sequence). The CDR3 runs 14 residues. The CDR3 here is CAWSVYANTGELFF. The CDR3 bases are TGTGCCTGGAGTGTTTACGCGAACACCGGGGAGCTGTTTTTT.

The rearrangement uses TRBV7-6 and TRBJ1-1; weak D call: TRBD1 (6 bases). Per germline, CDR1 SGHVS and CDR2 FNYEAQ. The V and J ends lost 3 bases and 4 bases respectively, with 18 bases between them. The CDR3 spans 16 residues. CDR3 protein: CASSLDSTLARTEAFF. The CDR3 DNA reads TGTGCCAGCAGCTTGGACAGCACTCTGGCGCGCACTGAAGCTTTCTTT.

The rearrangement links TRBV7-2 to TRBJ2-7, with no clear D. V was cut by 1 base and J by 0 bases, with 13 bases left in between. The CDR3 covers 16 residues. Germline lookup yields CDR1 SGHTA and CDR2 FQGNSA. The CDR3 region has the DNA TGTGCCAGCAGCTTAGGTCCCAGCCCCGGCTCCTACGAGCAGTACTTC. This codes for CASSLGPSPGSYEQYF.

The sample holds one count of this clonotype. The CDR3 ends on some other residue instead of the conserved phenylalanine or tryptophan, so this is likely a read error. The chain carries TRBV29-1 and TRBJ2-2; D unresolved. The V gene lost 4 bases and the J gene lost 2 bases, with 14 bases spanning the gap. This CDR3 has 15 residues. The germline CDR1 and CDR2 sequences are SQVTM and ANQGSEA. The CDR3, as DNA: TGCAGCGTTGCAAGGGCGTCCGGAAACACCGGGGAGCTGTTTCTT. Its translation is CSVARASGNTGELFL.

For the CDR3, the DNA is TGTGCCAGCAGAGATACAAGCGGGAAAGAGACCCAGTACTTC. This sequence encodes CASRDTSGKETQYF. The V gene is TRBV6-5, the J gene TRBJ2-5; 7 bases are a match to TRBD2. The germline V gene has CDR1 MNHEY and CDR2 SVGAGI. V dropped 6 bases and J dropped 3; count of bases not matched to a gene: 7. This CDR3 spans 14 amino acids.

This chain uses TRBV24-1 with TRBJ1-2, with D possibly being TRBD1 (5 bases). This CDR3 region has 15 residues. The germline V gene encodes CDR1 KGHDR and CDR2 SFDVKD. V lost 5 bases and J 8 bases, leaving 20 bases between the germline ends. The CDR3 nucleotides are TGTGCCACCAGTGCCAGTCCCGGGACCGGCTGGGGCTACACCTTC. Amino acid sequence: CATSASPGTGWGYTF.

The rearrangement uses TRBV6-6 and TRBJ2-6; 7 bases are shared with TRBD2. V shed 7 bases, J shed 2 bases, and the junction held 5 bases outside the gene matches. Germline V gene lookup returns CDR1 MNHNY and CDR2 SVGAGI (reference sequence). This CDR3 spans 15 amino acids. The CDR3 nucleotides read TGTGCCAGCACCAAGGGAGGGACTGGGGCCAACGTCCTGACTTTC. Protein sequence: CASTKGGTGANVLTF.

V and J are TRBV2 and TRBJ2-2; D remains ambiguous. V lost 2 bases and J lost 4, with 8 bases in between. Germline V gene data show CDR1 as SNHLY and CDR2 as FYNNEI. The CDR3 is 14 amino acids. CDR3 nucleotides: TGTGCCAGCAGTGAAATCCGAGCCACCGGGGAGCTGTTTTTT. Amino acid sequence: CASSEIRATGELFF.

The chain has TRBV7-9 and TRBJ1-6; D possibly corresponds to TRBD1 (6 bases). Germline V gene lookup returns CDR1 SEHNR and CDR2 FQNEAQ (reference sequence). V lost 5 bases, J lost 0 bases, and 14 bases lay in between. The CDR3 extends over 17 amino acids. The CDR3: CASSPDRPDSYNSPLHF. The CDR3 DNA is TGTGCCAGCAGCCCAGACAGGCCTGACTCCTATAATTCACCCCTCCACTTT.

The chain carries TRBV11-2 and TRBJ1-2; D is unresolved. The CDR3 has 15 amino acids. Germline-derived CDR1 and CDR2 are SGHAT and FQNNGV. V shed 1 base and J shed 4 bases, with 13 bases lying between them. In DNA form, the CDR3 reads TGTGCCAGCAGCTTAGGGAGGAACGCAGTCTATGGCTACACCTTC. Its protein is CASSLGRNAVYGYTF.

This rearrangement joins TRBV5-1 to TRBJ2-6; D possibly matches TRBD1 or TRBD2 (5 bases each). The ends were cut back, 1 base at V and 4 bases at J, with 9 bases in the middle. This CDR3 contains 15 residues. Germline V gives CDR1 SGHRS, CDR2 YFSETQ. CDR3 sequence: CASSLSGAGANVLTF. The DNA of the CDR3 is TGCGCCAGCAGCTTGTCCGGGGCCGGGGCCAACGTCCTGACTTTC. Full variable domain (outside the CDR3, taken from reference TRBV5-1 and TRBJ2-6): KAGVTQTPRYLIKTRGQQVTLSCSPISGHRSVSWYQQTPGQGLQFLFEYFSETQRNKGNFPGRFSGRQFSNSRSEMNVSTLELGDSALYLCASSLSGAGANVLTFGAGSRLTVL.